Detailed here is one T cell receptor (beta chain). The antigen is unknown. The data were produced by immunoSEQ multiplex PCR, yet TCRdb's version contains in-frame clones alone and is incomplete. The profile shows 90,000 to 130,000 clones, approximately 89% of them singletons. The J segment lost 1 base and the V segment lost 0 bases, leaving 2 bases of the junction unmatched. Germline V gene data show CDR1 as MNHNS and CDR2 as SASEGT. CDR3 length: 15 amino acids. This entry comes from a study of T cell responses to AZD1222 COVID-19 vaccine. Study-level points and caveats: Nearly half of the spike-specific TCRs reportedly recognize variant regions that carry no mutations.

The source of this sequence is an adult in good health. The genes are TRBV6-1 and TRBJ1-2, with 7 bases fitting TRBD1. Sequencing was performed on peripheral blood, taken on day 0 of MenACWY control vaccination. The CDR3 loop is CASSEAPGGNYGYTF. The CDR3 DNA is TGTGCCAGCAGTGAAGCGCCAGGGGGTAACTATGGCTACACCTTC.